The clone carrying this TCR beta chain was observed a handful of times. These data belong to a study of blood T cell repertoires in COVID-19. Study at large: PBMCs, B-cell-depleted T cells, or T cells provided the cDNA or gDNA that made up the material.

Sequencing was performed with immunoSEQ multiplex PCR; in TCRdb, only in-frame clones are kept and a portion is missing. The data contain 50,000 to 65,000 clones, approximately 90% of them singletons. V was shortened by 3 bases and J by 5 bases, with 11 bases between the two germline ends. This CDR3 has 14 amino acids. Germline V gives CDR1 LNHDA, CDR2 SQIVND (reference sequence). V gene TRBV19 combines with J gene TRBJ1-5, with TRBD1 as a possible D gene (6 bases). This sequence was found in a man aged 45-65 years with acute or convalescent COVID-19. The sequenced sample consisted of peripheral blood. The CDR3 region is CASSIQGRDQPQHF. The CDR3 coding sequence is TGTGCCAGTAGTATCCAGGGGAGGGATCAGCCCCAGCATTTT.